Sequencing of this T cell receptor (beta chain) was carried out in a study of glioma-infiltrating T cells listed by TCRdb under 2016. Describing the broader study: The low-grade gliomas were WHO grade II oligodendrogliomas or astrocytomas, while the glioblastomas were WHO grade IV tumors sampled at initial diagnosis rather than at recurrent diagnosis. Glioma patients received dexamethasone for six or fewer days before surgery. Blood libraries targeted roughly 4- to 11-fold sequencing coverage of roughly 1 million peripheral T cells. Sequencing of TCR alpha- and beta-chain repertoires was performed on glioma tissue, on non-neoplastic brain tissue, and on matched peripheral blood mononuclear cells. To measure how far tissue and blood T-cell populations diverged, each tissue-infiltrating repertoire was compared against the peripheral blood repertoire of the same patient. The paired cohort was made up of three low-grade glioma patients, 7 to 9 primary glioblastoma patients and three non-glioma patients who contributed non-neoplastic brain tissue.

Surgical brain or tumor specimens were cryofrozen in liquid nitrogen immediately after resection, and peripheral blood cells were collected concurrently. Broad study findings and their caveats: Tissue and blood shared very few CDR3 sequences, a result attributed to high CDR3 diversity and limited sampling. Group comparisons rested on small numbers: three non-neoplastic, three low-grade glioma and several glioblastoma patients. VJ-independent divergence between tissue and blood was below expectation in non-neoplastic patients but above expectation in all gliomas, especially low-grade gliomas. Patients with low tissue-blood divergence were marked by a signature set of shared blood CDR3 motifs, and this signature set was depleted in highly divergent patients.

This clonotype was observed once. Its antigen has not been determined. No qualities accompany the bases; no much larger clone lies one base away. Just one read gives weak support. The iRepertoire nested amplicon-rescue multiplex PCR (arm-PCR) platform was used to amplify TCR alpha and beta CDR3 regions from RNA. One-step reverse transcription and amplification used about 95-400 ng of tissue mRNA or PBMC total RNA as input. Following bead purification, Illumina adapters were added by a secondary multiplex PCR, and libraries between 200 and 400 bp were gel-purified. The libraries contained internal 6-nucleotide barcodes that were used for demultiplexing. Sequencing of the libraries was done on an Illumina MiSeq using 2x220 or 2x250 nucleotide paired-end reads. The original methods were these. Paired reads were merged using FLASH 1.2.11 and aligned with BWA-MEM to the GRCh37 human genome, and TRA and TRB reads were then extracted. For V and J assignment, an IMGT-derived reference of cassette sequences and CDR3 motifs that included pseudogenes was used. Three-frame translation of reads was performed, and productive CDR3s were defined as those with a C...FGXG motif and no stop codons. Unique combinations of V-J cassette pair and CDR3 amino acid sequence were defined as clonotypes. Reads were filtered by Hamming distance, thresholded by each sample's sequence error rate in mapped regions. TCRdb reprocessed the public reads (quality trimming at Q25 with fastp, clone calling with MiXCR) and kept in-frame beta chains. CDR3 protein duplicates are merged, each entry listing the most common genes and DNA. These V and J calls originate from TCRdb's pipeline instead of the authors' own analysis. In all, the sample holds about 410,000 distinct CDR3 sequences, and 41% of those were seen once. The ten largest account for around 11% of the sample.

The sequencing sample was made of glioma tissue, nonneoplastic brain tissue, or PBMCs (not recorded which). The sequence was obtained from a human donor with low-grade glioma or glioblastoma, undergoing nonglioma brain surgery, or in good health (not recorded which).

In nucleotide form, the sequence is TGCGCCAGCAGCTTCAGGGGGCTGGACACCGGGGAGCTGTTTTTT. It is translated as CASSFRGLDTGELFF. Recombination joined TRBV5-1 with TRBJ2-2, with 8 junctional bases fitting TRBD1. From cysteine to phenylalanine, the CDR3 is 15 amino acids long. The CDR3 DNA has 45 bases and is translated from base 1. For CDR1 and CDR2, the germline V gene lists SGHRS and YFSETQ. Unmatched junction bases come to 3, with V trimmed by 2 bases and J by 3 bases.